The T cell receptor beta chain under discussion was sequenced for a study of PD-1 blockade in classical Hodgkin lymphoma (dated by TCRdb to about 2020). Concerning the study at large: Nivolumab dosing was 3 mg/kg intravenously every 2 weeks, continuing until either disease progression or unacceptable toxicity. A peripheral blood immune signature of response to PD-1 blockade in classical Hodgkin lymphoma was defined using TCR beta sequencing and CyTOF. General study outcomes and caveats: By C4D1, a significant rise was seen in CD4+ TCR diversity but not in CD8+ TCR diversity (p=0.0027 vs p=0.16), and the rise was most apparent among complete responders (p=0.02). Newly diagnosed patients were reported to have lower baseline TCR diversity than healthy donors, and relapsed/refractory patients were reported to have lower baseline TCR diversity still. Among trial patients, those achieving complete response had baseline diversity similar to that of newly diagnosed patients, while diversity was significantly lower in partial responders and progressors. Lower diversity was observed in patients in whom nivolumab was started less than 1 year after ASCT, and these patients were excluded from later analyses so that confounding by immune reconstitution would be avoided. The study covered only a single clinical trial cohort, and the causes of the repertoire differences, possibly disease activity or prior therapy, were still not defined.

The time point label here, explained by the study, means: cycle 2 day 1 (C2D1) of nivolumab. Relapse after autologous stem cell transplantation had occurred in all trial patients, and cohorts A, B and C were distinguished by prior brentuximab vedotin exposure. A total of 50 to 70 patients with relapsed/refractory classical Hodgkin lymphoma made up the trial cohort, and each patient's best overall response was complete response, partial response or progressive disease. Trial patients were treated with single-agent nivolumab in the multi-cohort phase II CheckMate 205 trial. An independent review committee assessed best overall response by applying the 2007 International Working Group response criteria. PBMCs from the trial were collected at three points: immediately before nivolumab initiation (C1D1), and during therapy at cycle 2 day 1 and cycle 4 day 1. After peripheral blood was drawn into 8 mL Vacutainer Cell Preparation Tubes, PBMCs were isolated by centrifugation and then cryopreserved.

The CDR3, cysteine through phenylalanine, is 14 amino acids long. The sequence is cut down to CDR3 DNA, 42 bases in frame from base 1. V and J are truncated by 5 bases and 3 bases respectively, leaving an intervening sequence of 15 bases. CDR1 and CDR2 are drawn from the germline V gene: SGHRS, YFSETQ. Turning to this clone: What antigen it recognizes has not been identified. Per-base quality was not reported, and no clone a single base away is much larger than it.

The Qiagen DNeasy kit was used to extract genomic DNA both from unsorted PBMCs and from the negatively selected CD4+ and CD8+ fractions. Using primers that anneal to V and J segments, immunoSEQ multiplex PCR amplified the TCR beta CDR3 regions. A synthetic immune receptor repertoire was used to minimize amplification bias, and remaining bias was computationally removed after sequencing. The published analysis was carried out like this. Custom Python scripts were used to quantify repertoire diversity as the Shannon entropy index. Unsorted, CD4+ and CD8+ repertoires were analyzed separately, except for combined analyses in which CD4+ and CD8+ sequences were merged in silico. A clone was considered expanded if an increase in frequency of at least 2-fold after treatment relative to C1D1 was found, and a pseudocount of 0.5 was applied to clones undetected at baseline. Singleton clones were defined as clones with 0 or 1 copy at C1D1, and non-singleton clones were defined as clones with 2 or more copies. Clones expanded in unsorted samples were labelled as CD4+, CD8+ or unknown by matching protein sequences in sorted samples from the same patient. Wilcoxon tests were applied to paired samples to test diversity changes from C1D1 to C4D1. Drawn from immuneACCESS, this table holds only the in-frame rearrangements with V and J called that TCRdb kept. Clones are partly lost; checked studies trace under half to an unresolved V gene and leave the rest unexplained. The D gene and trimming were derived from the DNA, and the V and J assignments and clone size from that table. The sample yields 90,000 to 95,000 clones; roughly 89% were counted once. The ten largest clones represent around 10% of the sample.

This TCR derives from a human donor with classical Hodgkin lymphoma. The sequencing used peripheral blood mononuclear cells (PBMCs), collected before the second cycle of nivolumab. The receptor chain draws on TRBV5-1 and TRBJ2-7, with TRBD1 as a weak D call on 5 bases. The encoded CDR3 is CASSNRTPNYEQYF. DNA sequence: TGCGCCAGCAGTAATCGGACACCAAACTACGAGCAGTACTTC.